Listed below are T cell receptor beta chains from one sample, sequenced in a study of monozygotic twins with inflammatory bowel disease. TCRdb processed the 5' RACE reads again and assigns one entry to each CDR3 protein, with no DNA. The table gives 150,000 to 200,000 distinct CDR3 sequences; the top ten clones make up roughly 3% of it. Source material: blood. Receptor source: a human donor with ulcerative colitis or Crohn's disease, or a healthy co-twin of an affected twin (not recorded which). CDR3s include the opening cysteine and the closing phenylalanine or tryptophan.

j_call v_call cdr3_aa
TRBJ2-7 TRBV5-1 CASTQRGLAGGSYEQYF
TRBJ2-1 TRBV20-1 CSAGQGKDNEQFF
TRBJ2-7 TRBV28 CASSFEGGTYEQYF
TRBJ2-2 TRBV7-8 CASSLAGWEGTGELFF
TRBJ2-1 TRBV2 CASRHTSEYNEQFF
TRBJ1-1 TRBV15 CATSRGMVNTEAFF
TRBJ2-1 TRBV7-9 CASSNPAGPYNEQFF
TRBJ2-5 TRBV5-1 CASSLPTGGQETQYF
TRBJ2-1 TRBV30 CAWSIRAGGRSRYNEQFF
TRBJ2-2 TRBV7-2 CASSLRTGDTGELFF
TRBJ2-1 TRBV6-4 CASSALGATSLNEQFF
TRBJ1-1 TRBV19 CASTEGERLNTEAFF
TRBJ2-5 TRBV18 CASSPPKGEKETQYF
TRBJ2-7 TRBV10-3 CAISGGRGKAYEQYF
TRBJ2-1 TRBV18 CASSPHIDNEQFF
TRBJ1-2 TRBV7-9 CASSAPGVNYGYTF
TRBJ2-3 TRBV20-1 CSARDIETSGKYTQYF
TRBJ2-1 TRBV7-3 CASSTAGTPQFF
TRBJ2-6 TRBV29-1 CSVEEDGAPDVLTF
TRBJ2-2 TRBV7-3 CASSLWATGELFF
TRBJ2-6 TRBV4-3 CASSPGVSGANVLTF
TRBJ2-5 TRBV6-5 CASSWGPRDQYF
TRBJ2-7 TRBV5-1 CASSLMVGTSQREQYF
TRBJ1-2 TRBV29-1 CSVVSGNNGYTF
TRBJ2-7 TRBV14 CASSQDFLAGVFYEQYF
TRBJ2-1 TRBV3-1 CASSSGTSGGSSYNEQFF
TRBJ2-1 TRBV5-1 CASSWQTGMRSYNEQFF
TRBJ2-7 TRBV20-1 CSAIRQGAYEQYF
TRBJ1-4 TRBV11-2 CASSLGTGNEKLFF
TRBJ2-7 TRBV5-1 CASSFRTGTLSYEQYF
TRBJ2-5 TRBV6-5 CASSYHAGRGQETQYF
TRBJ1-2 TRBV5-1 CASSQEAGPPYGYTF
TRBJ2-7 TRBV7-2 CASSSTSGATYEQYF
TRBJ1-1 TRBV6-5 CASSYRTGTGNTEAFF
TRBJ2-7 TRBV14 CASSRITGYEQYF
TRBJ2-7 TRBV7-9 CASSLIGDSYEQYF
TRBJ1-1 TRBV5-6 CASSPGTGDPNTEAFF
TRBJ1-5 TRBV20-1 CSASGGGSRSHGNQPQHF
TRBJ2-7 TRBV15 CATSRDWDSRYYEQYF
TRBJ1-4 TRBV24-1 CATSDSGRLNEKLFF
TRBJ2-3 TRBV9 CASSGIGRAPIGTDTQYF
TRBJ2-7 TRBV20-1 CSASPPGLAGSYEQYF
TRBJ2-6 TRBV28 CASNTWRGDSGANVLTF
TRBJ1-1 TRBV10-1 CASSGGQGANTEAFF
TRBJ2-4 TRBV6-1 CAAGVLGTVKNIQYF
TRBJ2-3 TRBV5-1 CASSFTTGDPGDTQYF
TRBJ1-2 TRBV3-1 CASSQGSTGGYGYTF
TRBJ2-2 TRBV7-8 CASSPGTVRLRAGELFF
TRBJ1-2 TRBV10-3 CAITFLPTVTGGADGYTF
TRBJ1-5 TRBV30 CAWATGNQPQHF
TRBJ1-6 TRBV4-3 CASSLPGQALHF
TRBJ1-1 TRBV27 CASRRDPISEAFF
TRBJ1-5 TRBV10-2 CASSDPDKAGQPQHF
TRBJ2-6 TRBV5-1 CASSLSSGANVLTF
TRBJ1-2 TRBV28 CASSPTTGRNYGYTF